The clone carrying this TCR beta chain has just one count. This CDR3 region has 14 residues. V gave up 1 base and J gave up 7 bases, with 11 bases separating them. Germline CDR1 MDHEN, CDR2 SYDVKM. This entry belongs to a study of blood T cell repertoires in COVID-19. For the study at large: COVID-19 samples, acute and convalescent, were from the United States, Italy and Spain. PBMCs, B-cell-depleted T cells, or T cells were the source of the cDNA or gDNA that made up the material.

Per the original methods: Reference gene primer amplification gave nucleated cell count estimates. Clones were read by immunoSEQ multiplex PCR, and TCRdb kept only the in-frame ones, dropping some. V, J and clone size derive from that table, while D and trimming were established from the DNA sequence. The sample carries roughly 130,000 clones, about 87% recorded once. The chain recombines TRBV28 with TRBJ1-5; perhaps TRBD1 as D (5 bases). Sequencing was performed on peripheral blood. This receptor was obtained from a man aged 55 to 70 with active or convalescent COVID-19. CDR3 nucleotide sequence: TGTGCCAGCAGTTTATTCGCAGGGTTACAGCCCCAGCATTTT. It specifies CASSLFAGLQPQHF.